This T cell receptor (beta chain) was recovered during a study of post-analysis software for immune sequencing data. Notes on this clonotype: No antigen is known for it.

Findings and limits, study-wide: Included in a set of several TRBV segments more frequent in patients than controls were TRBV5-6, TRBV5-1 and TRBV20-1.

This CDR3 is 12 amino acids long. V lost 8 bases and J lost 4, with 12 bases in between. Germline CDR1 reads MNHNS; CDR2 reads SASEGT. Carried by the TCR beta cDNA libraries were unique molecular identifiers. Via MiXCR, TCRdb re-called the PCR reads, giving one row per CDR3 protein. The sample includes 700,000 to 800,000 distinct CDR3 sequences, roughly 29% of them seen just once. The TCR comes from a girl aged 10 to 17 with multiple sclerosis. The sequenced sample was blood. This rearrangement joins TRBV6-1 to TRBJ2-7; weak D call: TRBD1 (5 bases). The CDR3 DNA reads as TGTGCCAGCGGACGACAGTTTTACGAGCAGTACTTC. Protein: CASGRQFYEQYF.